The 30 T cell receptor beta chains in this list originate from one sample, sequenced in a study of CD8 T cells in ankylosing spondylitis (TCRdb year 2017). The library was obtained by 5' RACE. Instrument on record: Illumina HiSeq 2500. TCRdb handled the public reads itself, with Q25 trimming in fastp and clone calling in MiXCR, and kept productive beta chains. One record per CDR3 amino acid sequence lists the most common genes and DNA. Here the sample has around 770,000 distinct CDR3 sequences; around a fifth occur a single time. Of the sample, about 19% falls within the top ten clones. Study-wide findings and limitations: Blood from ankylosing spondylitis patients appeared to be characterized by a TCR beta motif made up of about 8 highly homologous amino acid variants.

Their target antigens are unknown. The specimen was blood, either unsorted or a sorted T cell fraction (not recorded which). These receptors originate from a male donor with ankylosing spondylitis.

The chain recombines TRBV30 with TRBJ1-1; D unresolved. The germline V gene encodes CDR1 GTSNPN and CDR2 SVGIG (reference sequence). Trimming removed 8 bases from V and 0 bases from J, with 16 bases in between. The CDR3 consists of 14 residues. The DNA for the CDR3 is TGTGCCGGTCTGGCGATGGGAATGAACACTGAAGCTTTCTTT. Translated: CAGLAMGMNTEAFF.

This clonotype has ten or more counts. This chain uses TRBV2 with TRBJ2-1; the D is unclear. Germline-derived CDR1 and CDR2 are SNHLY and FYNNEI. V dropped 4 bases and J dropped 10 bases, with 14 bases sitting between them. There are 13 residues in the CDR3. CDR3 nucleotides: TGTGCCAGCAGTGGGGTAGGGCAGGTGGAGCAGTTCTTC. It is translated as CASSGVGQVEQFF.

The rearrangement links TRBV28 to TRBJ1-1; tentatively, D is TRBD1 (6 bases). V gave up 4 bases and J gave up 0 bases, with 15 bases separating them. Per germline, CDR1 MDHEN and CDR2 SYDVKM. The CDR3 has 16 amino acids. CDR3 amino acids: CASSSTGKGLNTEAFF. The CDR3 bases are TGTGCCAGCAGTTCTACAGGGAAGGGTTTGAACACTGAAGCTTTCTTT.

The chain carries TRBV16 and TRBJ1-2; D ambiguous. The CDR3 is 15 residues long. Germline V gives CDR1 KGHSY, CDR2 FQNENV. V was cut by 0 bases and J by 4 bases, with 12 bases left in between. CDR3 DNA sequence: TGTGCCAGCAGCCAATCGGGCAAGGAGGCCTATGGCTACACCTTC. It is translated as CASSQSGKEAYGYTF.

The CDR3 coding sequence is TGTGCCAGCAGCAGTACTCGGACTAGCGGCTTCTCCTACGAGCAGTACTTC. It codes for CASSSTRTSGFSYEQYF. This chain uses TRBV6-2 or TRBV6-3 with TRBJ2-7, with TRBD2 matching 10 bases. Germline assignment: CDR1 MNHEY and CDR2 SVGEGT. This CDR3 has 17 amino acids. V was pared by 6 bases and J by 0 bases, with 11 bases of the junction left unmatched.

This clonotype was found a few times. The V and J genes are TRBV20-1 and TRBJ2-1; no definite D call. The germline V gene encodes CDR1 DFQATT and CDR2 SNEGSKA (reference sequence). V lost 2 bases, J lost 10 bases, and 9 bases lay in between. CDR3 length equals 11 residues. The CDR3 DNA follows: TGCAGTGCTAGAAGCGAGTGGGAGCAGTTCTTC. This translates into CSARSEWEQFF.

This clonotype came up a few times. This chain joins TRBV7-9 and TRBJ2-7; D is undetermined. This CDR3 has 14 amino acids. In germline, CDR1 is SEHNR, CDR2 FQNEAQ (reference sequence). Trimming took 5 bases from V and 6 from J, leaving 17 bases between them. CDR3 sequence: CASSQYTVPGEQYF. CDR3 DNA sequence: TGTGCCAGCAGCCAATATACCGTCCCGGGCGAGCAGTACTTC.

J is TRBJ2-7 and V is TRBV4-1; possible D gene TRBD1, 6 bases. Trimming left V 0 bases short and J 6 bases short, with 18 bases between. This CDR3 has 16 amino acids. Germline V gene data show CDR1 as MGHRA and CDR2 as YSYEKL. The CDR3 spells CASSQEPGPPRGEQYF. The CDR3 DNA follows: TGCGCCAGCAGCCAAGAGCCGGGGCCACCCAGGGGCGAGCAGTACTTC.

This clonotype was picked up a small number of times. The rearrangement joins TRBV11-2 to TRBJ2-7; weak D call: TRBD2 (6 bases). Per the germline V gene, CDR1 is SGHAT and CDR2 is FQNNGV. The CDR3 has 16 residues. Trimming stripped 3 bases from V and 0 bases from J, with 15 bases between. The CDR3 coding sequence is TGTGCCAGCAGCTTCGCTTCGACTAGAAGCTCCTACGAGCAGTACTTC. Residues: CASSFASTRSSYEQYF.

The V and J genes are TRBV3-1 and TRBJ2-7, with no clear D. CDR1 is LGHDT and CDR2 is YNNKEL in the germline V gene (reference sequence). V was cut by 3 bases and J by 3 bases, with 15 bases left in between. The CDR3 sequence is 15 residues long. CDR3 nucleotides: TGTGCCAGCAGCCAGGTTGGCTTTACTCGCTACGAGCAGTACTTC. This gives the protein CASSQVGFTRYEQYF.

V usage is TRBV30 and J usage is TRBJ2-3; 7 nucleotides align to TRBD2. This CDR3 contains 17 residues. CDR1 and CDR2 from the germline V gene are GTSNPN and SVGIG (reference sequence). Trimming at V came to 2 bases and at J to 0 bases, leaving 11 bases not matched to a gene. The CDR3 is CAWSTHRDYASTDTQYF. Here the CDR3 DNA reads TGTGCCTGGAGTACACACCGGGACTACGCTAGCACAGATACGCAGTATTTT.

This chain links TRBV20-1 with TRBJ2-1; TRBD2 might be the D (6 bases). CDR3 length equals 12 residues. V gave up 6 bases and J gave up 6 bases, with 12 bases separating them. Germline V gene lookup returns CDR1 DFQATT and CDR2 SNEGSKA (reference sequence). CDR3 residues: CSAQDYSNEQFF. The DNA for the CDR3 is TGCAGTGCCCAGGACTACTCCAATGAGCAGTTCTTC.

This sequence joins TRBV6-1 and TRBJ1-1; D call uncertain. This CDR3 is 12 amino acids long. With 4 bases removed from V and 3 bases from J, the gap between germline ends came to 6 bases. Germline V gene sequence: CDR1 MNHNS, CDR2 SASEGT. The CDR3 protein is CASSGVHTEAFF. The CDR3 DNA follows: TGTGCCAGCAGTGGGGTGCACACTGAAGCTTTCTTT.

CDR3 in amino acids: CASTWTGLNTEAFF. The CDR3 DNA sequence: TGTGCCAGCACCTGGACAGGTTTGAACACTGAAGCTTTCTTT. The rearrangement links TRBV6-2 or TRBV6-3 to TRBJ1-1, with 7 positions matching TRBD1. V lost 7 bases to trimming and J lost 0 bases; unmatched junction nucleotides: 5. The CDR3 covers 14 residues. The germline gives CDR1 MNHEY, CDR2 SVGEGT.

This clonotype was seen at least ten times. V and J are TRBV12-3 or TRBV12-4 and TRBJ2-2, with TRBD1 as a possible D gene (6 bases). Trimming pared 6 bases from V and 1 base from J, leaving 9 bases between. The CDR3 totals 14 residues. Here the CDR3 DNA reads TGTGCCAGCAGGCTGACAGGGAACACCGGGGAGCTGTTTTTT. Its translation: CASRLTGNTGELFF.

The chain links TRBV11-2 to TRBJ1-2; D is undetermined. The CDR3 has 12 residues. Trimming took off 5 bases at V and 4 bases at J, with 8 bases between the two ends. Germline-derived CDR1 and CDR2 are SGHAT and FQNNGV. The CDR3 spells CASSRASYGYTF. The CDR3 region has the DNA TGTGCCAGCAGCAGGGCATCCTATGGCTACACCTTC.

V is TRBV15 and J is TRBJ2-1; the D gene is possibly TRBD2 (6 bases). The CDR3 is made up of 12 amino acids. CDR1 is LNHNV and CDR2 is YYDKDF in the germline V gene (reference sequence). V was cut by 5 bases and J by 7 bases, with 9 bases left in between. The CDR3: CATSGRGNEQFF. DNA of the CDR3: TGTGCCACCAGCGGTCGGGGGAATGAGCAGTTCTTC.

This clonotype was seen a few times. CDR3 coding DNA: TGTGCCAGCAGTGCGCGACTAGCGGACTACAATGAGCAGTTCTTC. Translated, it gives CASSARLADYNEQFF. This chain uses TRBV2 with TRBJ2-1; 9 nucleotides line up with TRBD2. Germline V lookup: CDR1 SNHLY, CDR2 FYNNEI. The CDR3 covers 15 residues. V lost 4 bases to trimming and J lost 3 bases; unmatched junction nucleotides: 4.

This clonotype was counted only a few times. This chain connects TRBV28 to TRBJ2-7; tentative D call: TRBD1 (6 bases). The CDR3 consists of 16 residues. The V end was cut by 5 bases, the J end by 2 bases, with 19 bases between. Germline CDR1 and CDR2: MDHEN and SYDVKM. CDR3 nucleotides: TGTGCCAGCAGTCCGGGCCCTATCCGGGACACCTACGAGCAGTACTTC. The encoded protein is CASSPGPIRDTYEQYF.

The V and J genes are TRBV18 and TRBJ2-5, with TRBD1 as a possible D gene (6 bases). CDR1 is KGHSH and CDR2 is LQKENI in the germline V gene. The V gene lost 3 bases and the J gene lost 5 bases, with 10 bases spanning the gap. The CDR3 is 13 residues long. CDR3 DNA sequence: TGTGCCAGCTCACCGGACAGCCGGGAGACCCAGTACTTC. Translating gives CASSPDSRETQYF.

The chain couples TRBV6-1 to TRBJ1-6; possibly TRBD1 for D (6 bases). Deletions cut 6 bases from V and 7 bases from J, with 16 bases between. CDR1 is MNHNS, CDR2 SASEGT, per germline. The CDR3 loop spans 15 amino acids. The CDR3 loop is CASRGAHRGNSPLHF. The CDR3 region has the DNA TGTGCCAGCAGGGGGGCGCATAGAGGGAATTCACCCCTCCACTTT.

The chain recombines TRBV5-1 with TRBJ2-7; a possible D gene is TRBD2 (6 bases). V lost 4 bases, J lost 3 bases, and 17 bases lay in between. The CDR3 covers 15 residues. The V gene's germline CDR1 is SGHRS and CDR2 YFSETQ. The CDR3 DNA reads as TGCGCCAGCAGCCCTCAGCCGGGACTGGACTACGAGCAGTACTTC. This encodes CASSPQPGLDYEQYF.

This clonotype was picked up a small number of times. The chain links TRBV5-6 to TRBJ2-5; D gene ambiguous. The CDR3 has 12 amino acids. V gave up 7 bases and J gave up 4 bases, with 11 bases separating them. Germline-derived CDR1 and CDR2 are SGHDT and YYEEEE. CDR3 amino acids: CASGNLGETQYF. The CDR3 region has the DNA TGTGCCAGCGGCAACCTAGGAGAGACCCAGTACTTC.

In this sample, this clonotype turned up a few times. The chain recombines TRBV30 with TRBJ2-3; 7 bases fit TRBD1. Trimming removed 3 bases from V and 6 bases from J; junction bases left unmatched: 6. This CDR3 is built from 13 residues. Germline loops: CDR1 GTSNPN, CDR2 SVGIG (reference sequence). CDR3 in DNA: TGTGCCTGGAGGTCTACAGGGGACGATACGCAGTATTTT. Translating it yields CAWRSTGDDTQYF.

The chain uses TRBV20-1 and TRBJ1-6; 10 positions agree with TRBD1. The CDR3 is 18 amino acids. CDR1 DFQATT and CDR2 SNEGSKA come from the germline V gene (reference sequence). V was clipped by 6 bases and J by 2 bases; unmatched bases: 13. CDR3 nucleotide sequence: TGCAGTGCGCCCGGGACAGGGGAGTTTTTCACCTATAATTCACCCCTCCACTTT. This translates into CSAPGTGEFFTYNSPLHF.

V and J are TRBV4-1 and TRBJ2-5; D possibly corresponds to TRBD2 (6 bases). The CDR3 spans 15 residues. CDR1 is MGHRA and CDR2 is YSYEKL in the germline V gene. The V end was cut by 1 base, the J end by 4 bases, with 13 bases between. The CDR3 is CASSQVTSFRETQYF. CDR3 coding DNA: TGCGCCAGCAGCCAAGTAACTAGCTTTCGAGAGACCCAGTACTTC.

This clonotype has only a few counts. This chain connects TRBV5-1 to TRBJ1-2; maybe TRBD1 (6 bases). V gave up 0 bases and J gave up 4 bases, with 16 bases separating them. Germline V gives CDR1 SGHRS, CDR2 YFSETQ. This CDR3 has 16 residues. The DNA of the CDR3 is TGCGCCAGCAGCTTGGCCGCCGGCCAGGGGAGCTATGGCTACACCTTC. Its protein product is CASSLAAGQGSYGYTF.

This clonotype showed up just a few times. The rearrangement links TRBV5-1 to TRBJ2-3, with D hard to call. The CDR3 totals 13 residues. Germline CDR1 is SGHRS and CDR2 is YFSETQ. The ends were cut back, 2 bases at V and 2 bases at J, with 6 bases in the middle. Here the CDR3 reads CASSFATTDTQYF. The CDR3 DNA reads TGCGCCAGCAGCTTCGCTACCACAGATACGCAGTATTTT.

The rearrangement links TRBV4-3 to TRBJ2-7; D gene unclear. Looked up from germline, CDR1 is LGHNA and CDR2 is YSLEER. The V gene lost 0 bases and the J gene lost 5 bases, with 5 bases spanning the gap. The CDR3 extends over 12 amino acids. CDR3 DNA: TGCGCCAGCAGCCAAGATCATAACGAGCAGTACTTC. It specifies CASSQDHNEQYF.

The genes are TRBV7-6 and TRBJ2-5; 8 positions agree with TRBD2. Unmatched junction bases numbered 8, after V lost 1 base and J lost 7 bases. CDR1 is SGHVS, CDR2 FNYEAQ, per germline. The CDR3 spans 15 residues. CDR3 sequence (DNA): TGTGCCAGCAGCTTAGGCTCGGGGGGGCAGGGGACCCAGTACTTC. Its protein product is CASSLGSGGQGTQYF.